The 10 T cell receptor beta chains in this list originate from one sample, sequenced in a study of blood T cells in healthy people across ages. Next came a second PCR, run for about 6 to 11 cycles, which used a sample-barcoded 5' primer along with a J-beta primer mix. TCRdb re-called the 5' RACE reads through MiXCR, storing one row per CDR3 protein. The repertoire has about a million distinct CDR3 sequences, roughly 43% of them found once; the top ten carry 13%. Sequencing was done on a sample of blood. The receptors were sampled from a man aged 25 to 45 in good health.

This clonotype was detected only a few times. The chain employs TRBV20-1 and TRBJ2-3, with 7 bases fitting TRBD2. Germline-derived CDR1 and CDR2 are DFQATT and SNEGSKA (reference sequence). The CDR3 runs to 13 residues. J lost 9 bases, V lost 7 bases, and 13 bases had no gene match. DNA of the CDR3: TGCAGTGGGGTGGGGCTAGCGGAAGGAACGCAGTATTTT. Amino acids: CSGVGLAEGTQYF.

The chain carries TRBV10-3 and TRBJ2-5, with 14 nucleotides matching TRBD2. V lost 5 bases to trimming and J lost 11 bases; unmatched junction nucleotides: 13. Germline lookup yields CDR1 ENHRY and CDR2 SYGVKD. This CDR3 is 16 amino acids long. CDR3 sequence reads: CAISPGTSGGLREQYF. In DNA form, the CDR3 reads TGTGCCATCAGTCCTGGGACTAGCGGGGGATTAAGAGAGCAGTACTTC.

This clonotype was found many times. The CDR3 nucleotides read TGTGCCAGCATAGTGAACAATGAGCAGTTCTTC. The encoded protein is CASIVNNEQFF. The chain links TRBV2 to TRBJ2-1, with no clear D. CDR1 is SNHLY, CDR2 FYNNEI, per germline. The CDR3 runs 11 residues. V was cut by 7 bases and J by 5 bases, with 6 bases left in between.

This rearrangement joins TRBV6-5 to TRBJ2-7; 7 bases map to TRBD2. Unmatched junction bases numbered 15, after V lost 3 bases and J lost 10 bases. The V gene's germline CDR1 is MNHEY and CDR2 SVGAGI. The CDR3 has 15 residues. The chain's CDR3 is CASSYGGRFGGNQYF. DNA for the CDR3: TGTGCCAGCAGTTATGGCGGGCGGTTCGGGGGGAACCAGTACTTC.

The rearrangement joins TRBV20-1 to TRBJ1-5, with D hard to call. Trimming took off 2 bases at V and 2 bases at J, with 7 bases between the two ends. This CDR3 region has 13 residues. Germline CDR1 DFQATT, CDR2 SNEGSKA (reference sequence). As DNA, the CDR3 is TGCAGTGCTAGAATCCGGGGCAATCAGCCCCAGCATTTT. Its protein product is CSARIRGNQPQHF.

The CDR3 spells CASSLLTGAAEQYF. CDR3 DNA sequence: TGTGCCAGCAGTTTATTGACGGGGGCGGCCGAGCAGTACTTC. The rearrangement links TRBV27 to TRBJ2-7; D possibly uses TRBD1 or TRBD2 (6 bases each). The CDR3 contains 14 residues. Per the germline V gene, CDR1 is MNHEY and CDR2 is SMNVEV (reference sequence). V lost 1 base, J lost 6 bases, and 13 bases lay in between.

Concerning this clonotype: The junction differs from germline at one of its ends, possibly a read error. The genes are TRBV5-1 and TRBJ2-5; 10 nucleotides line up with TRBD2. The CDR3 consists of 16 residues. Germline CDR1 and CDR2: SGHRS and YFSETQ. The CDR3 coding sequence is TGCGCCAGCAGCCTTGGACTAGCGGACGTACAAGAGACCCGGTACTTC. Residues: CASSLGLADVQETRYF. Full variable domain (outside the CDR3, taken from reference TRBV5-1 and TRBJ2-5): KAGVTQTPRYLIKTRGQQVTLSCSPISGHRSVSWYQQTPGQGLQFLFEYFSETQRNKGNFPGRFSGRQFSNSRSEMNVSTLELGDSALYLCASSLGLADVQETRYFGPGTRLLVL.

This clonotype was recorded only once. V gene TRBV7-9 combines with J gene TRBJ1-1; 9 bases are a match to TRBD1. V trimming: 3 bases; J trimming: 5 bases; junction bases outside the gene matches: 4. CDR3 length: 14 amino acids. Germline CDR1 SEHNR, CDR2 FQNEAQ (reference sequence). CDR3 nucleotides: TGTGCCAGCAGCTTGTACAGGGGGCGGACTGAAGCTTTCTTT. As protein: CASSLYRGRTEAFF.

This clonotype showed up many times. The chain couples TRBV10-3 to TRBJ1-1; no definite D call. The CDR3 runs 13 residues. V was pared by 4 bases and J by 1 base, with 7 bases between. CDR1 is ENHRY, CDR2 SYGVKD, per germline. The CDR3 here is CAISGTANTEAFF. The CDR3 DNA follows: TGTGCCATCAGTGGGACCGCGAACACTGAAGCTTTCTTT.

This rearrangement joins TRBV10-3 to TRBJ2-7; unclear D gene. Germline-derived CDR1 and CDR2 are ENHRY and SYGVKD. The CDR3 length is 13 residues. V shed 8 bases and J shed 3 bases, with 14 bases lying between them. CDR3 DNA sequence: TGTGCCATCGGGAATCCAGACGACTACGAGCAGTACTTC. Translation gives CAIGNPDDYEQYF.